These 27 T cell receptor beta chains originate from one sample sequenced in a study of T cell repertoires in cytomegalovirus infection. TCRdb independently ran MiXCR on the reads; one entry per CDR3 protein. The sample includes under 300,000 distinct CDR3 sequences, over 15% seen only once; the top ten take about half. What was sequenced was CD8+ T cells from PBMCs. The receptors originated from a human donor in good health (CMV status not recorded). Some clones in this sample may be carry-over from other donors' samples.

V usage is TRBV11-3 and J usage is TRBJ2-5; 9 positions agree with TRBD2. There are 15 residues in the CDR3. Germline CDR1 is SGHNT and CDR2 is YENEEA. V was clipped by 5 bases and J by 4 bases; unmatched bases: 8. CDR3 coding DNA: TGTGCCAGCAGCCCCGGAGCGGGGGGTCCAGAGACCCAGTACTTC. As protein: CASSPGAGGPETQYF.

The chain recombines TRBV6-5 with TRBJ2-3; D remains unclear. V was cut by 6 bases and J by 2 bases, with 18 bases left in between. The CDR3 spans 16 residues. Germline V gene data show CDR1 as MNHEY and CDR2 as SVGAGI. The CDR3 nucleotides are TGTGCCAGCAGCCCTGGAACCTTCCTCTACACAGATACGCAGTATTTT. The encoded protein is CASSPGTFLYTDTQYF.

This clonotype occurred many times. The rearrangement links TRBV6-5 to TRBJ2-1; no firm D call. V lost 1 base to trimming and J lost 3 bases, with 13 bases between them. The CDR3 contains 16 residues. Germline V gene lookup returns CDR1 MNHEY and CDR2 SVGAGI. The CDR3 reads CASSYFPLAVYNEQFF. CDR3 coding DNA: TGTGCCAGCAGTTACTTTCCTTTGGCAGTCTACAATGAGCAGTTCTTC.

This CDR3 is CASSLDGAPLINNEQFF. The CDR3 nucleotides are TGTGCCAGCAGCTTGGACGGGGCACCCCTGATAAACAATGAGCAGTTCTTC. The genes are TRBV5-5 and TRBJ2-1; D possibly uses TRBD1 or TRBD2 (5 bases each). V lost 0 bases, J lost 5 bases, and 18 bases lay in between. Looked up from germline, CDR1 is SGHKS and CDR2 is YYEKEE (reference sequence). CDR3 length: 17 amino acids.

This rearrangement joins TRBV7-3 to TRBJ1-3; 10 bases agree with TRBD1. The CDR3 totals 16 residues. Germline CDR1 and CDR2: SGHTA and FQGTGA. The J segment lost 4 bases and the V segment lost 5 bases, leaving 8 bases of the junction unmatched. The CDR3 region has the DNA TGTGCCAGCAGCACCCGGGACAGGGGTTACGGAAACACCATATATTTT. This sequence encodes CASSTRDRGYGNTIYF.

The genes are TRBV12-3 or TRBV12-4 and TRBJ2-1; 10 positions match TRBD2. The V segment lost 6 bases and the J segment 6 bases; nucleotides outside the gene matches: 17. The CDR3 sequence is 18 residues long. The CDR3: CASRPSLAGGGIFNEQFF. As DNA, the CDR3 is TGTGCCAGCAGGCCCTCCTTAGCGGGGGGTGGGATATTCAATGAGCAGTTCTTC.

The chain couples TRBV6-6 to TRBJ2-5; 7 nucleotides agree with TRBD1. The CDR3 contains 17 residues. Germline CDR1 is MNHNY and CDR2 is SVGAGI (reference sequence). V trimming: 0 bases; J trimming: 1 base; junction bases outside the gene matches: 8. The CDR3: CASSYSGPQGFQETQYF. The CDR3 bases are TGTGCCAGCAGTTACTCGGGACCACAGGGGTTCCAAGAGACCCAGTACTTC.

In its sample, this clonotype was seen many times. The CDR3: CASSSGTGTKNYEQYF. The CDR3 region has the DNA TGTGCCAGCAGTTCAGGAACAGGGACTAAAAACTACGAGCAGTACTTC. The genes are TRBV28 and TRBJ2-7, with D tentatively TRBD2 (7 bases). V was pared by 4 bases and J by 3 bases, with 19 bases between. Germline V lookup: CDR1 MDHEN, CDR2 SYDVKM. This CDR3 contains 16 residues.

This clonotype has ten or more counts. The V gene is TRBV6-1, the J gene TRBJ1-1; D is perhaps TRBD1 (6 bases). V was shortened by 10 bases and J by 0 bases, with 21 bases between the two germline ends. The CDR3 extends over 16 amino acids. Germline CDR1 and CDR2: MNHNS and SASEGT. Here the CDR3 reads CATSMDSPVLNTEAFF. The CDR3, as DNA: TGTGCCACTTCAATGGACAGCCCTGTTCTGAACACTGAAGCTTTCTTT.

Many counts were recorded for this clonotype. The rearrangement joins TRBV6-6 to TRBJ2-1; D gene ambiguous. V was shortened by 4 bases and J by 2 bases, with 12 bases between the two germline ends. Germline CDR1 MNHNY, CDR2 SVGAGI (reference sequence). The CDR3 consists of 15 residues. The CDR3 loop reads CASSFLGSPYNEQFF. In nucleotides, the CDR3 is TGTGCCAGCAGTTTTCTAGGGTCCCCCTACAATGAGCAGTTCTTC.

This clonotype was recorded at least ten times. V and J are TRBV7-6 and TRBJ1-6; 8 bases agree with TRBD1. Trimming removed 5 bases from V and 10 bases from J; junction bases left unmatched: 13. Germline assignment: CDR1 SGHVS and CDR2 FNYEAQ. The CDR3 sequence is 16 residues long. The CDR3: CASSTGTTGVESPLHF. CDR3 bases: TGTGCCAGCAGCACCGGCACGACAGGGGTAGAATCACCCCTCCACTTT.

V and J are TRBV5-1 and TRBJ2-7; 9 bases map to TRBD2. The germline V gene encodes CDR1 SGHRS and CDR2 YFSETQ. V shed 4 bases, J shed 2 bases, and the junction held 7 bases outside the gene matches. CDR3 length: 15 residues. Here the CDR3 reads CASSEGLAPAYEQYF. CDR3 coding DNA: TGCGCCAGCAGCGAGGGACTAGCTCCCGCCTACGAGCAGTACTTC.

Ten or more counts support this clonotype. CDR3 DNA sequence: TGTGCCAGCAGCAGATACGGGGCAAATAATGAGCAGTTCTTC. This translates into CASSRYGANNEQFF. The V gene is TRBV7-9, the J gene TRBJ2-1; D tentatively fits TRBD1 or TRBD2 (5 bases each). Per germline, CDR1 SEHNR and CDR2 FQNEAQ (reference sequence). This CDR3 contains 14 residues. V lost 5 bases to trimming and J lost 7 bases, with 15 bases between them.

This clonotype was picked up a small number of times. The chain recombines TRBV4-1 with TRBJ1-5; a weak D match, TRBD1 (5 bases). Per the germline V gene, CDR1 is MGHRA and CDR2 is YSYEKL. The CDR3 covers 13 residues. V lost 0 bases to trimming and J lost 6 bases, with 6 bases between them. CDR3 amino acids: CASSQDQGQPQHF. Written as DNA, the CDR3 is TGCGCCAGCAGCCAAGATCAGGGTCAGCCCCAGCATTTT.

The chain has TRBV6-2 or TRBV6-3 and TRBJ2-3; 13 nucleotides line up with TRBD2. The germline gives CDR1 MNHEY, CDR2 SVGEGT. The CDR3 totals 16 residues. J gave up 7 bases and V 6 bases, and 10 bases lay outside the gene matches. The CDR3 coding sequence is TGTGCCAGCAGCCTCACTAGCGGGGGGGTGTTAAATACGCAGTATTTT. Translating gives CASSLTSGGVLNTQYF.

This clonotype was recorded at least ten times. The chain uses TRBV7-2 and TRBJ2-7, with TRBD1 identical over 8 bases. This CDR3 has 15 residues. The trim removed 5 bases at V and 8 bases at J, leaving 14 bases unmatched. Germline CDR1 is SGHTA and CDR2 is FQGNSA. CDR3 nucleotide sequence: TGTGCCAGCAGCCCAGTTGACAGGGGAATGGCCCAGCAGTACTTC. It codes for CASSPVDRGMAQQYF.

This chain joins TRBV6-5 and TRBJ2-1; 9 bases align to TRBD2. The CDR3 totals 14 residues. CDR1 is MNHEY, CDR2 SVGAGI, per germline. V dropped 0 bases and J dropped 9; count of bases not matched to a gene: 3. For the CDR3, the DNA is TGTGCCAGCAGTTACTCGAGGCGGGGGGGTGAGCAGTTCTTC. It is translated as CASSYSRRGGEQFF.

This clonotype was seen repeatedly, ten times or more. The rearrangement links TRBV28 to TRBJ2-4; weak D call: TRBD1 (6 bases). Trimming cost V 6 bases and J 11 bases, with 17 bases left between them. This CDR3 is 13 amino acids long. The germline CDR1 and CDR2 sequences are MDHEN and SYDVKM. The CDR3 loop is CASSPSTGPLQYF. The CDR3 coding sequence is TGTGCCAGCAGCCCCTCGACAGGCCCGCTTCAGTACTTC.

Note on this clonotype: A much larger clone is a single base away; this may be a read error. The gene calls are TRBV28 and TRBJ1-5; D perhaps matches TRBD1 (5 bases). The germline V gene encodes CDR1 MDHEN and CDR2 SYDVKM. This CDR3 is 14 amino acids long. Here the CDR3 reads CASTLMGVGQTQHF. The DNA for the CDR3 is TGTGCCAGCACCCTAATGGGGGTGGGTCAGACCCAGCATTTT.

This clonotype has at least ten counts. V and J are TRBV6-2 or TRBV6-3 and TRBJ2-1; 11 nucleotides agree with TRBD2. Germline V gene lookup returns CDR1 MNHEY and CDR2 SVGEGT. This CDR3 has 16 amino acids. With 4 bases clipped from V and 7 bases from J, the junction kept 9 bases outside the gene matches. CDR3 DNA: TGTGCCAGCAGTTCGGCGGGGACTAGCGGACATAATGAGCAGTTCTTC. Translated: CASSSAGTSGHNEQFF.

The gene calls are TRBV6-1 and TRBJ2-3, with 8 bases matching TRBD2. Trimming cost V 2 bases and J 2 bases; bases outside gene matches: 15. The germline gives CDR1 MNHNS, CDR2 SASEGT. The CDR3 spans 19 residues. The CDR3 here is CASSEYPRKTSDHTDTQYF. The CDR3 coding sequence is TGTGCCAGCAGTGAATATCCCAGGAAGACTAGCGACCACACAGATACGCAGTATTTT.

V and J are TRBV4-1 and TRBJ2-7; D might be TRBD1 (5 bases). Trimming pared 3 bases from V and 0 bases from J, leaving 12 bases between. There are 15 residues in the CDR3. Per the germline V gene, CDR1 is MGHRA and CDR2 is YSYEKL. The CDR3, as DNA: TGCGCCAGCAGCCAGATAGAGACAGTCTCCTACGAGCAGTACTTC. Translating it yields CASSQIETVSYEQYF.

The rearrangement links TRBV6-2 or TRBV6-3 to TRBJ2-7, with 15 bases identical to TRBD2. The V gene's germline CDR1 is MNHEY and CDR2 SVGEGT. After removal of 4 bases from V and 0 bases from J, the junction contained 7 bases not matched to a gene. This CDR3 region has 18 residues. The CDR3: CASSSGLAGGKNSYEQYF. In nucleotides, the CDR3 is TGTGCCAGCAGTTCCGGACTAGCGGGGGGGAAAAACTCCTACGAGCAGTACTTC.

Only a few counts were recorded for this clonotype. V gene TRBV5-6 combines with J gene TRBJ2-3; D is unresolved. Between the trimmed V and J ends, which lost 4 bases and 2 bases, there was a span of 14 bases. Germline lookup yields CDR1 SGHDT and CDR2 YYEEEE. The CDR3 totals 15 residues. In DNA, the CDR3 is TGTGCCAGCAGCCCGGATACAAAGTACACAGATACGCAGTATTTT. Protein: CASSPDTKYTDTQYF.

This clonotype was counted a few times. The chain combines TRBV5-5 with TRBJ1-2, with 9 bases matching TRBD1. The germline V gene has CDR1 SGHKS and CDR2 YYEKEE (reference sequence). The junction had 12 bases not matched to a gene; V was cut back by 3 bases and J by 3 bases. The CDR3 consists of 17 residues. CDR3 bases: TGTGCCAGCAGCTCGCCTAGGACAGGGGAAGAAGACTATGGCTACACCTTC. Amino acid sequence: CASSSPRTGEEDYGYTF.

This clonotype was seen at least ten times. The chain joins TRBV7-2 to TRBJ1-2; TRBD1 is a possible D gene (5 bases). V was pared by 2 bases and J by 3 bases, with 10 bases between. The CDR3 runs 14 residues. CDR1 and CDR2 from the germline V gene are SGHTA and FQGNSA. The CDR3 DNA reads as TGTGCCAGCAGCTTATCACCGACAGACTATGGCTACACCTTC. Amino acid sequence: CASSLSPTDYGYTF.

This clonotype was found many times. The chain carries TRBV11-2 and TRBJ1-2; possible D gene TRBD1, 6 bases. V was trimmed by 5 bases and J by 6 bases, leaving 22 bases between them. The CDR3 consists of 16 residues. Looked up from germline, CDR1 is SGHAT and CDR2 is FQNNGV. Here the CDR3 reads CASSEGWGARIHGYTF. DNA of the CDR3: TGTGCCAGCAGCGAGGGTTGGGGGGCCAGGATACATGGCTACACCTTC.